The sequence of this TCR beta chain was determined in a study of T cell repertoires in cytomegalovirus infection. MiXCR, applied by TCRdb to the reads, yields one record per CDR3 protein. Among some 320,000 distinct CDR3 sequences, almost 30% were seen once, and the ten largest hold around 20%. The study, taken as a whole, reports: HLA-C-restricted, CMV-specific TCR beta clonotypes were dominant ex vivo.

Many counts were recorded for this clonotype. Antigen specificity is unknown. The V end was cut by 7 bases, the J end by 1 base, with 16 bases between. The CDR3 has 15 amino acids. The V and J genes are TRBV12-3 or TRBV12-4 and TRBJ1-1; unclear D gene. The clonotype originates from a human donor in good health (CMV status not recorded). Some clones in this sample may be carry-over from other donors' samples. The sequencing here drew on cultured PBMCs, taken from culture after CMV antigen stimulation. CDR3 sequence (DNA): TGTGCCAGCACCAATAGCGAACGAGGGAACACTGAAGCTTTCTTT. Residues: CASTNSERGNTEAFF.